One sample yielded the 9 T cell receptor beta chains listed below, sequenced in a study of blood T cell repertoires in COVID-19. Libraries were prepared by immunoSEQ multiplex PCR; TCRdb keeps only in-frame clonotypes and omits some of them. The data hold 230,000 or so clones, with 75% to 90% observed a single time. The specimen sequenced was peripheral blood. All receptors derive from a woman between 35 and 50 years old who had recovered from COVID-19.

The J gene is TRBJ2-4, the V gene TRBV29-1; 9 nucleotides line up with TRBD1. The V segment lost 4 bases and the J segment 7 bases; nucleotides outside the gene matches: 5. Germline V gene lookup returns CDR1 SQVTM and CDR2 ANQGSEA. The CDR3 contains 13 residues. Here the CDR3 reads CSVVWDRDNIQYF. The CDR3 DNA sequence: TGCAGCGTTGTTTGGGACAGGGATAACATTCAGTACTTC.

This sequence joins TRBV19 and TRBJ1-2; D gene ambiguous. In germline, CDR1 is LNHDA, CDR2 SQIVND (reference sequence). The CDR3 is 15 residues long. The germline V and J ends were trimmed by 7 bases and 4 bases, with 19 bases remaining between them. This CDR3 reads CASTGGGYTLYGYTF. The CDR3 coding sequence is TGTGCCAGTACCGGCGGAGGGTATACCCTCTATGGCTACACCTTC.

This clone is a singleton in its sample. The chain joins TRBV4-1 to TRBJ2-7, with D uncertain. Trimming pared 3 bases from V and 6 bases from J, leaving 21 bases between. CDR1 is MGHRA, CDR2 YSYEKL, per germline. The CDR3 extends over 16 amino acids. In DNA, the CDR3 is TGCGCCAGCAGCCACCACACATCGGGTCTCACTTCCGAGCAGTACTTC. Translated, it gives CASSHHTSGLTSEQYF.

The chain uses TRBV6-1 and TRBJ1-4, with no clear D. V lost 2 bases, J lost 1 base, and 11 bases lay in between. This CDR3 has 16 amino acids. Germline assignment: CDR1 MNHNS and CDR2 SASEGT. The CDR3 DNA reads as TGTGCCAGCAGTGAAAAAGGGAGGATAACTAATGAAAAACTGTTTTTT. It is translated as CASSEKGRITNEKLFF.

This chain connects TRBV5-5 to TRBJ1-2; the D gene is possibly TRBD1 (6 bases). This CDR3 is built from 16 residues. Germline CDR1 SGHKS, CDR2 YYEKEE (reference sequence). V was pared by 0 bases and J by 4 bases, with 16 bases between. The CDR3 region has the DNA TGTGCCAGCAGCTTGGATACTACAGGGTTCGGCTATGGCTACACCTTC. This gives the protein CASSLDTTGFGYGYTF.

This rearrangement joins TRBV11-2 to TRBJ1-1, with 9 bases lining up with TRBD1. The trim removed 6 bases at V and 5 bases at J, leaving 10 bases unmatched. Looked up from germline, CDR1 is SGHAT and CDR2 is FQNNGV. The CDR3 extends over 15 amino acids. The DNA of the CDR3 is TGTGCCAGCAGTCCGACCCGGGGACAGGGTACTGAAGCTTTCTTT. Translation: CASSPTRGQGTEAFF.

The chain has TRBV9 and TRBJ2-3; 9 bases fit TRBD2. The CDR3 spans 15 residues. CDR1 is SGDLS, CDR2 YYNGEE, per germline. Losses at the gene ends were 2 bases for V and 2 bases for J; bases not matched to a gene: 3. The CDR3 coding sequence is TGTGCCAGCAGCGTCCGGACTAGCGCCACAGATACGCAGTATTTT. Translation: CASSVRTSATDTQYF.

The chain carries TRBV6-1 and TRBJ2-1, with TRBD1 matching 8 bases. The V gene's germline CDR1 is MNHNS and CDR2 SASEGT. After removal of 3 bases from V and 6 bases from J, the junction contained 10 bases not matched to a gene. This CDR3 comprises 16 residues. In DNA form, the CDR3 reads TGTGCCAGCAGTGACGAAGGACAGGGTCAACGCAATGAGCAGTTCTTC. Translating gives CASSDEGQGQRNEQFF.

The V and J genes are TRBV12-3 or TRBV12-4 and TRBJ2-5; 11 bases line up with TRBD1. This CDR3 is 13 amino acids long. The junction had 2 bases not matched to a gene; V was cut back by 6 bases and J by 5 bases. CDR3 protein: CASRRTGGETQYF. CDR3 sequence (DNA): TGTGCCAGCAGACGGACAGGGGGCGAGACCCAGTACTTC.